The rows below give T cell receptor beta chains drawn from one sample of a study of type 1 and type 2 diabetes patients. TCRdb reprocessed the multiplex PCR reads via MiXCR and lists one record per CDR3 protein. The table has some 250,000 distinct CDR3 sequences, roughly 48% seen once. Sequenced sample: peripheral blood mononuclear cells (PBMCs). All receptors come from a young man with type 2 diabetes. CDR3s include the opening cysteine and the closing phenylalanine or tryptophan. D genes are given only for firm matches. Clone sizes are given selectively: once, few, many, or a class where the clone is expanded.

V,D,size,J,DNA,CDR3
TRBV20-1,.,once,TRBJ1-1,TGCAGTGCTAGACAGGGGAGCACTGAAGCTTTCTTT,CSARQGSTEAFF
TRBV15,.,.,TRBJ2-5,TGTGCCACCAGTGTGGGGGATGGTCAGCCCCAGTACTTC,CATSVGDGQPQYF
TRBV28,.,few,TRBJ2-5,TGTGCCAGCAGTCTAGGGCGTCCGGGAGAGACCCAGTACTTC,CASSLGRPGETQYF
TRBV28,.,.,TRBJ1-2,TGTGCCAGCAAAAGTGACTATGGCTACACCTTC,CASKSDYGYTF
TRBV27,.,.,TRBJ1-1,TGTGCCAGCAGCAGGGTTACGAACACTGAAGCTTTCTTT,CASSRVTNTEAFF
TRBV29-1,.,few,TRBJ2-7,TGCAGCGTTGATACTGGGGTGGGCTACGAGCAGTACTTC,CSVDTGVGYEQYF
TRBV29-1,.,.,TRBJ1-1,TGCAGCGTTGGGGCCTTGGGGAACACTGAAGCTTTCTTT,CSVGALGNTEAFF
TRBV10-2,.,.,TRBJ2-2,TGCGCCAGCAGTGAGTCAGGGTACAGGGTTCCCGCCGGGGAGCTTTTTTTT,CASSESGYRVPAGELFF
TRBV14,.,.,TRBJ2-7,TGTGCCAGCAGACAAACAGGGTCCCAATCCTACGAGCAGTACTTC,CASRQTGSQSYEQYF
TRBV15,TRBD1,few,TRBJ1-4,TGTGCCACCAGCCCACGGACAGGGGAAAATGAAAAACTGTTTTTT,CATSPRTGENEKLFF
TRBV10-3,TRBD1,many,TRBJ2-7,TGTGCCATCAGTGAGCGGGGACAGGGAGGTAGCGGGGAGCAGTACTTC,CAISERGQGGSGEQYF
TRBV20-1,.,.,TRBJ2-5,TGCAGTGCCAAGGAGGGGTTCCATGAGACCCAGTACTTC,CSAKEGFHETQYF
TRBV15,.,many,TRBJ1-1,TGTGCCACCAGCGGCAGGAACACTGAAGCTTTCTTT,CATSGRNTEAFF
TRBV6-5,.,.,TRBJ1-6,TGTGCCAGCAGTTACGGAGAAGGGACCTATAATTCACCCCTCCACTTT,CASSYGEGTYNSPLHF
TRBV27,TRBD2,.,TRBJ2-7,TGTGCCAGCAGCGGGGGGGAGTCCTACGAGCAGTACTTC,CASSGGESYEQYF
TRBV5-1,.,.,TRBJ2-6,TGCGCCAGCGGACCAGGGGATGGGGCCAACGTCCTGACTTTC,CASGPGDGANVLTF
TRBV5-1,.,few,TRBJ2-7,TGCGCCACGGCGTTTGGACTTGGAGACTACGAGCAGTACTTC,CATAFGLGDYEQYF
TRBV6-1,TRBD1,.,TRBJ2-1,TGTGCCAGCAGCCAAGCGGAGCGGACAGGGATTTACAATGAGCAGTTCTTC,CASSQAERTGIYNEQFF
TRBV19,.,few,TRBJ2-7,TGTGCCAGTAGTATTACGACAGTTGAGGAGCAGTACTTC,CASSITTVEEQYF
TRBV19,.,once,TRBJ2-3,TGTGCCAGTACCCGACAGCTTAGCACAGATACGCAGTATTTT,CASTRQLSTDTQYF
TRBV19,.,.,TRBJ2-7,TGTGCCAGTAGCCGGTCCGGGTGGGACGAGCAGTACTTC,CASSRSGWDEQYF
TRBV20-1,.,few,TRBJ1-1,TGCAGTGCTAGACGGGCAGGGGCCGTGAACACTGAAGCTTTCTTT,CSARRAGAVNTEAFF
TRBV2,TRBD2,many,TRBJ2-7,TGTGCCAGCAGTGAACTAGCGGGAGGGTACGAGCAGTACTTC,CASSELAGGYEQYF
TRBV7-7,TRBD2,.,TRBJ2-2,TGTGCTAGCAGCCCCGGGGGACTAGCGGGCGACACCGGGGAGCTGTTTTTT,CASSPGGLAGDTGELFF
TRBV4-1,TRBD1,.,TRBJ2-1,TGCGCCAGCAGCCAAGTAAGGGACAGGTTAGGAAATGAGCAGTTCTTC,CASSQVRDRLGNEQFF
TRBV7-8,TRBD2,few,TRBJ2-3,TGTGCCAGCAGTACGGGACTAGCGGGAGGTGCTACGCAGTATTTT,CASSTGLAGGATQYF
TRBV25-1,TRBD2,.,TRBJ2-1,TGTGCCAGCAGTTTATCTTTCCCCGCGGGGGGAGAGCAGTTCTTC,CASSLSFPAGGEQFF
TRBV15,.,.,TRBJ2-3,TGTGCCACCAGCAGTAACCAGGGGATCGGCACAGATACGCAGTATTTT,CATSSNQGIGTDTQYF
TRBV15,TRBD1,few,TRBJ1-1,TGTGCCACCAGCAGAACACGACAGGGGGCACAAAGGAGGACTGAAGCTTTCTTT,CATSRTRQGAQRRTEAFF
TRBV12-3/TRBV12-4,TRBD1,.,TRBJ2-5,TGTGCCAGCAGTCTAGGGACCGGGACAGGGGACGCCGGAGACCAAGAGACCCAGTACTTC,CASSLGTGTGDAGDQETQYF
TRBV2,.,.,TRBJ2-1,TGTGCCAGCAGTGATTTGGCTTTGGGCAGCCTAAGCTCCTACAATGAGCAGTTCTTC,CASSDLALGSLSSYNEQFF
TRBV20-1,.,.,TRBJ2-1,TGCAGTGCTAGATGGGTCCACCTCTCCTACAATGAGCAGTTCTTC,CSARWVHLSYNEQFF
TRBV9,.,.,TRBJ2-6,TGTGCCAGCAGCGCCACAGGCTCTGGGGCCAACGTCCTGACTTTC,CASSATGSGANVLTF
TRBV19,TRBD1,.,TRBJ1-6,TGTGCCAGTAGTATCCCAGACAGGGTGCGATCACCCCTCCACTTT,CASSIPDRVRSPLHF
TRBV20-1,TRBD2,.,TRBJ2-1,TGCAGTGCTAGAGGACTAGCGGGGAGGGATGAGCAGTCCTTC,CSARGLAGRDEQSF
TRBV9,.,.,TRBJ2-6,TGTGCCAGCAGCGCCCGGGGATCTGTGTCTGGGGCCAACGTCCTGACTTTC,CASSARGSVSGANVLTF
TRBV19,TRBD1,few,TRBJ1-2,TGTGCCAGTAGTACCGGACAGGGCCGCTACTATGGCTACACCTTC,CASSTGQGRYYGYTF
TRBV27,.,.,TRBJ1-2,TGTGCCAGCAGTTGGCTTTTGGGGGCAGGCGCTAACTATGGCTACACCTTC,CASSWLLGAGANYGYTF
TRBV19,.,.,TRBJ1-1,TGTGCCAGTAGTATAGATGACACTGAAGCTTTCTTT,CASSIDDTEAFF
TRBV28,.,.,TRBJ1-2,TGTGCCAGCAGATGGGCAGGGAATTTCTATGGCTACACCTTC,CASRWAGNFYGYTF
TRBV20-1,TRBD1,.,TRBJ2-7,TGCAGTGCTATAACCGGGACAGGGCCCTACGAGCAGTACTTC,CSAITGTGPYEQYF
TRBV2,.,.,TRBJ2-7,TGTGCCAGCGTCGACTCCGCCTACGAGCAGTACTTC,CASVDSAYEQYF
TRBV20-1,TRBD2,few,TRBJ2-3,TGCAGTGCTAGTTGGGGTGGGGGGGGCACAGATACGCAGTATTTT,CSASWGGGGTDTQYF
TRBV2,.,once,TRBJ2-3,TGTGCCAGTGTTTTCGGAAGCGAGCTGGATACGCAGTATTTT,CASVFGSELDTQYF
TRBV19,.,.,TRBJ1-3,TGTGCCAGTAACGGGCGGGGACCTGGGAACACCATATATTTT,CASNGRGPGNTIYF
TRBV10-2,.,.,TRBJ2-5,TGCGCCAGCAAAGACTGGAACCAAGAGACCCAGTACTTC,CASKDWNQETQYF
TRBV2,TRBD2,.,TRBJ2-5,TGTGCCATCAGGACTAGCGGGGGGGCAACCCAGTACTTC,CAIRTSGGATQYF
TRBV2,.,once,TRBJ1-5,TGTGCCAGCAGGACCGGTTTGAATCAGCCCCAGCATTTT,CASRTGLNQPQHF
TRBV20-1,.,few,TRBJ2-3,TGCAGTGCTCGAAACGCAACGACAGATACGCAGTATTTT,CSARNATTDTQYF
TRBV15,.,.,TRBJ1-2,TGTGCCACCAGCAGTCTGACAGCCATAGTTGGCTACACCTTC,CATSSLTAIVGYTF
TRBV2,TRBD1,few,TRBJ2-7,TGTGCCAGCAAAGGACAGGGGATGGGGGAGCAGTACTTC,CASKGQGMGEQYF
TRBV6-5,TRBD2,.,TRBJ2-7,TGTGCCAGCAGGCCCGGGACTAGCGGGGGCTACGAGCAGTACTTC,CASRPGTSGGYEQYF
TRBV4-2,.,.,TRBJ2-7,TGTGCCAGCAGCGAGGCATCAGGGGTATCCTACGAGCAGTACTTC,CASSEASGVSYEQYF
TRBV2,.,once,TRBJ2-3,TGTGCTAGCAGTGATGGCCGGGCCACAGATACGCAGTATTTT,CASSDGRATDTQYF
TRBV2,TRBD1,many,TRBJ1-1,TGTGCCAGCACCTTGACAGGGATAGGCACTGAAGCTTTCTTT,CASTLTGIGTEAFF